One T cell receptor beta chain is described in this entry. Antigen specificity is unknown. The sample is drawn from a study of early T cells in non-severe SARS-CoV-2 infection. Regarding the study as a whole: The study's VDJdb matching favored anti-spike CD8 responses and missed private and CD4 specificities.

TCRdb itself ran the 5' RACE reads through MiXCR, one entry per CDR3 protein. The repertoire includes roughly 90,000 distinct CDR3 sequences, roughly 15% of them detected once, and around 5.8% sits in the top ten. V lost 0 bases to trimming and J lost 4 bases, with 12 bases between them. This CDR3 spans 15 amino acids. This chain uses TRBV12-3 or TRBV12-4 with TRBJ1-2; TRBD1 is a possible D gene (5 bases). Material: whole blood. The clonotype was recovered from an adult who was a healthcare worker with PCR-confirmed SARS-CoV-2 infection or an uninfected control (not recorded which). This CDR3 is CASSLATDFGYGYTF. CDR3 nucleotides: TGTGCCAGCAGTTTAGCGACAGACTTTGGCTATGGCTACACCTTC.